Listed below are T cell receptor beta chains from one sample, sequenced in a study of blood T cell repertoires in COVID-19. Some clones are missing from TCRdb's copy, which holds only in-frame ones; the method was immunoSEQ multiplex PCR. The table shows around 450,000 clones, with about 90% occurring only once. Material: PBMCs or T cells enriched from blood (not recorded which). These receptor sequences come from a woman aged 18-29 years who had recovered from COVID-19. The CDR3 runs from the conserved cysteine through the conserved F or W. The D gene is left open where the match is weak. Clone size is stated in some rows and not others, as once, few, many or a class when expanded.

TRBJ2-3,-,TRBV5-4,TRBD2,CASSYRTGTSGAGDTQYF,TGTGCCAGCAGCTACAGAACCGGGACTAGCGGTGCGGGGGATACGCAGTATTTT
TRBJ2-5,-,TRBV5-4,TRBD2,CASSYLLAGGEETQYF,TGTGCCAGCAGCTATCTACTAGCGGGGGGCGAAGAGACCCAGTACTTC
TRBJ1-4,-,TRBV28,-,CASSPPKGSEKLFF,TGTGCCAGCAGTCCCCCCAAGGGGTCTGAAAAACTGTTTTTT
TRBJ2-3,-,TRBV4-1,TRBD2,CASSPGTSGYTDTQYF,TGCGCCAGCAGCCCAGGGACTAGCGGTTACACAGATACGCAGTATTTT
TRBJ2-5,once,TRBV11-2,-,CASSFNREETQYF,TGTGCCAGCAGCTTTAACAGGGAAGAGACCCAGTACTTC
TRBJ2-4,-,TRBV7-4,-,CASSLEQELAKNIQYF,TGTGCCAGCAGCTTAGAACAGGAACTAGCCAAAAACATTCAGTACTTC
TRBJ2-7,-,TRBV11-2,-,CASSRSTGNTYEQYF,TGTGCCAGCAGCCGTTCGACAGGCAATACCTACGAGCAGTACTTC
TRBJ1-1,-,TRBV14,-,CASSQLSSRTEAFF,TGTGCCAGCAGCCAACTCTCATCGAGGACTGAAGCTTTCTTT
TRBJ2-5,-,TRBV20-1,-,CSASVAGQETQYF,TGCAGTGCTAGTGTCGCAGGCCAAGAGACCCAGTACTTC
TRBJ1-5,-,TRBV30,TRBD1,CAWRTRDSTNQPQHF,TGTGCCTGGAGGACGAGGGACAGCACTAATCAGCCCCAGCATTTT
TRBJ1-6,-,TRBV6-5,TRBD1,CASRSTGAHSPLHF,TGTGCCAGCAGATCGACAGGGGCGCACTCACCCCTCCACTTT
TRBJ2-7,-,TRBV12-3/TRBV12-4,TRBD2,CASSLIAGVQYF,TGTGCCAGCAGTTTAATAGCGGGGGTACAGTACTTC
TRBJ1-1,-,TRBV10-2,-,CASRRSRGRLNTEAFF,TGCGCCAGCAGACGCAGCCGAGGCCGCTTGAACACTGAAGCTTTCTTT
TRBJ2-3,-,TRBV7-9,-,CASSFDHGGAFYSTDTQYF,TGTGCCAGCAGCTTTGATCACGGCGGGGCCTTTTATAGCACAGATACGCAGTATTTT
TRBJ2-6,-,TRBV7-2,-,CASSLAGGNSGANVLTF,TGTGCCAGCAGCTTAGCGGGAGGAAACTCTGGGGCCAACGTCCTGACTTTC
TRBJ1-5,once,TRBV12-5,TRBD1,CASGLDETGDGNQPQHF,TGTGCTAGTGGTTTGGACGAGACAGGGGATGGCAATCAGCCCCAGCATTTT
TRBJ1-1,-,TRBV5-5,-,CASSPRTAVNTEAFF,TGTGCCAGCAGCCCCCGGACAGCCGTGAACACTGAAGCTTTCTTT
TRBJ2-2,-,TRBV5-1,TRBD1,CASSSYQGASTGELFF,TGCGCCAGCAGCTCGTATCAGGGGGCGAGCACCGGGGAGCTGTTTTTT
TRBJ1-4,-,TRBV19,-,CASSISGTNEKLFF,TGTGCCAGTAGTATCTCAGGCACTAATGAAAAACTGTTTTTT
TRBJ1-5,-,TRBV2,TRBD1,CASSSGQGIRQPQHF,TGTGCCAGCAGTTCTGGACAGGGCATTCGTCAGCCCCAGCATTTT
TRBJ1-4,-,TRBV28,TRBD1,CASSSRTGTDDRGEKLFF,TGTGCCAGCAGTTCACGGACAGGGACGGATGATAGGGGGGAAAAACTGTTTTTT
TRBJ1-5,-,TRBV5-4,-,CASIQKEGQPQHF,TGTGCCAGCATCCAGAAAGAGGGACAGCCCCAGCATTTT
TRBJ2-3,-,TRBV21-1,-,CASSITSGGTQYF,TGTGCCAGCAGCATCACAAGCGGGGGTACGCAGTATTTT
TRBJ2-2,once,TRBV2,TRBD2,CASSGSGGNTGELFF,TGTGCCAGCAGTGGTAGCGGGGGTAACACCGGGGAGCTGTTTTTT
TRBJ1-2,-,TRBV20-1,-,CSASVPLGDRSTF,TGCAGTGCTAGTGTTCCCTTAGGTGACAGATCCACCTTC
TRBJ2-5,-,TRBV5-1,-,CASTLGANQETQYF,TGCGCCAGCACCCTGGGGGCTAACCAAGAGACCCAGTACTTC
TRBJ1-1,-,TRBV25-1,-,CASGQSPTEAFF,TGTGCCAGCGGACAGTCCCCCACTGAAGCTTTCTTT
TRBJ2-5,-,TRBV7-2,-,CASRPVGLLKASKETQYF,TGTGCCAGCAGACCCGTGGGACTTTTGAAAGCCTCTAAAGAGACCCAGTACTTC
TRBJ2-7,-,TRBV4-1,-,CASSYPGNYEQYF,TGCGCCAGCAGTTATCCGGGGAACTACGAGCAGTACTTC
TRBJ2-5,-,TRBV29-1,-,CSVPPRAKQETQYF,TGCAGCGTCCCCCCGAGGGCGAAGCAGGAGACCCAGTACTTC
TRBJ1-2,few,TRBV28,TRBD1,CASSLGDREAGYTF,TGTGCCAGCAGTTTAGGGGACAGGGAGGCTGGCTACACCTTC
TRBJ1-5,-,TRBV3-1/TRBV3-2,-,CASSQDHTQGQPQHF,TGTGCCAGCAGCCAAGATCATACACAGGGTCAGCCCCAGCATTTT
TRBJ1-4,-,TRBV5-1,-,CASSLSQGNEKLFF,TGCGCCAGCAGCTTGAGCCAGGGAAATGAAAAACTGTTTTTT
TRBJ2-1,once,TRBV12-5,-,CASGDNPIYNEQFF,TGTGCTAGTGGCGACAATCCAATTTACAATGAGCAGTTCTTC
TRBJ2-1,-,TRBV27,TRBD2,CAIHSGGTYNEQFF,TGTGCCATCCATAGCGGGGGGACCTACAATGAGCAGTTCTTC
TRBJ1-6,few,TRBV5-1,TRBD1,CASSPRDRGPNSPLHF,TGCGCCAGCAGCCCCCGGGACAGGGGCCCAAATTCACCCCTCCACTTT
TRBJ1-4,-,TRBV2,-,CASRSTQGTNEKLFF,TGTGCCAGCAGAAGCACCCAGGGAACAAATGAAAAACTGTTTTTT
TRBJ2-3,-,TRBV4-1,TRBD1,CASSQDSEGRGQDTQYF,TGCGCCAGCAGCCAAGATAGCGAGGGCAGGGGGCAGGATACGCAGTATTTT
TRBJ2-2,-,TRBV27,TRBD1,CASSTSTGGESGELFF,TGTGCCAGCAGTACATCTACAGGGGGCGAGAGCGGGGAGCTGTTTTTT
TRBJ2-1,-,TRBV5-4,TRBD2,CASSPRGGRKYEQFF,TGTGCCAGCAGCCCCCGGGGGGGCCGGAAGTATGAGCAGTTCTTC
TRBJ2-7,-,TRBV12-3/TRBV12-4,-,CASSPTGLEQYF,TGTGCCAGCAGCCCTACAGGGCTCGAGCAGTACTTC
TRBJ2-3,-,TRBV5-1,TRBD2,CASSLVAAGRSTSTDTQYF,TGCGCCAGCAGCTTGGTTGCAGCGGGGAGATCCACTAGCACAGATACGCAGTATTTT
TRBJ1-2,-,TRBV29-1,-,CSVEDGDFHGYTF,TGCAGCGTTGAAGATGGGGACTTCCATGGCTACACCTTC
TRBJ1-1,once,TRBV6-5,-,CASIQGISTEAFF,TGTGCCAGCATACAGGGCATAAGCACTGAAGCTTTCTTT
TRBJ1-1,-,TRBV30,-,CAWNVGRMTEAFF,TGTGCCTGGAACGTGGGGCGGATGACTGAAGCTTTCTTT
TRBJ2-3,-,TRBV5-1,-,CASSLGQPLDTQYF,TGCGCCAGCAGCTTGGGACAGCCGCTAGATACGCAGTATTTT
TRBJ1-2,-,TRBV14,-,CASSPTGTPNYGYTF,TGTGCCAGCAGCCCGACCGGGACACCCAACTATGGCTACACCTTC
TRBJ1-2,once,TRBV24-1,TRBD1,CATSQGLRDTPGGYGYTF,TGTGCCACCAGCCAAGGTTTACGGGACACCCCAGGGGGTTATGGCTACACCTTC
TRBJ1-1,-,TRBV6-5,TRBD1,CASSRTGYTEAFF,TGTGCCAGCAGTAGGACAGGGTACACTGAAGCTTTCTTT
TRBJ1-5,-,TRBV2,TRBD1,CASTRQGPASNQPQHF,TGTGCCAGCACCCGACAGGGGCCAGCTAGCAATCAGCCCCAGCATTTT